The 27 T cell receptor beta chains presented below share a single source sample, sequenced in a study of T cell responses to AZD1222 COVID-19 vaccine. Sequencing was performed with immunoSEQ multiplex PCR; in TCRdb, only in-frame clones are kept and a portion is missing. Among 120,000 to 150,000 clones, roughly nine tenths were seen once, and the ten largest hold 5.1%. The source material was peripheral blood, sampled on day 0 of AZD1222 vaccination. These receptor sequences come from an adult in good health.

This clone was counted a single time. In nucleotides, the CDR3 is TGTGCCAGCTCAGGACTAGCGGGAGTTACCGGGGAGCTGTTTTTT. Translated, it gives CASSGLAGVTGELFF. The chain couples TRBV18 to TRBJ2-2; 13 bases fit TRBD2. Germline CDR1 and CDR2: KGHSH and LQKENI. This CDR3 has 15 residues. J lost 5 bases, V lost 5 bases, and 2 bases had no gene match.

V usage is TRBV11-2 and J usage is TRBJ1-4; D remains ambiguous. This CDR3 contains 14 residues. Germline V gene sequence: CDR1 SGHAT, CDR2 FQNNGV. Trimming shortened V by 2 bases and J by 0 bases, and 4 bases separated the two germline ends. CDR3 coding DNA: TGTGCCAGCAGCTTACAAACAACTAATGAAAAACTGTTTTTT. Translating gives CASSLQTTNEKLFF. The whole variable domain, remainder taken from reference TRBV11-2 and TRBJ1-4, is EAGVAQSPRYKIIEKRQSVAFWCNPISGHATLYWYQQILGQGPKLLIQFQNNGVVDDSQLPKDRFSAERLKGVDSTLKIQPAKLEDSAVYLCASSLQTTNEKLFFGSGTQLSVL.

The rearrangement uses TRBV19 and TRBJ2-7, with D hard to call. Germline V gene sequence: CDR1 LNHDA, CDR2 SQIVND (reference sequence). The CDR3 has 15 residues. The V gene lost 3 bases and the J gene lost 1 base, with 13 bases spanning the gap. The CDR3 region is CASSIGQDGSYEQYF. The CDR3 DNA follows: TGTGCCAGTAGTATCGGTCAGGACGGGTCCTACGAGCAGTACTTC.

The chain has TRBV28 and TRBJ1-5; a weak D match, TRBD1 (5 bases). V was cut by 3 bases and J by 4 bases, with 10 bases left in between. The length of the CDR3 is 14 residues. The germline CDR1 and CDR2 sequences are MDHEN and SYDVKM. Written as DNA, the CDR3 is TGTGCCAGCAGTTTGTGGGCAGGGAATCAGCCCCAGCATTTT. Translation gives CASSLWAGNQPQHF. Full variable domain (outside the CDR3, taken from reference TRBV28 and TRBJ1-5): DVKVTQSSRYLVKRTGEKVFLECVQDMDHENMFWYRQDPGLGLRLIYFSYDVKMKEKGDIPEGYSVSREKKERFSLILESASTNQTSMYLCASSLWAGNQPQHFGDGTRLSIL.

This chain joins TRBV7-3 and TRBJ1-1; D gene unclear. CDR1 is SGHTA, CDR2 FQGTGA, per germline. V lost 5 bases and J lost 1, with 8 bases in between. The CDR3 runs 13 residues. The CDR3 nucleotides read TGTGCCAGCAGCCGAAGTACGAACACTGAAGCTTTCTTT. This codes for CASSRSTNTEAFF.

This chain connects TRBV28 to TRBJ1-2; maybe TRBD1 (5 bases). Per germline, CDR1 MDHEN and CDR2 SYDVKM. The CDR3 consists of 11 residues. The germline V and J ends were trimmed by 3 bases and 10 bases, with 9 bases remaining between them. The CDR3 sequence is CASSFLGTYTF. In DNA form, the CDR3 reads TGTGCCAGCAGTTTTCTCGGGACCTACACCTTC.

The rearrangement joins TRBV5-1 to TRBJ1-4; D may be TRBD1 (6 bases). Germline CDR1 SGHRS, CDR2 YFSETQ. V was pared by 0 bases and J by 0 bases, with 12 bases between. This CDR3 has 17 residues. Written as DNA, the CDR3 is TGCGCCAGCAGCTTGGTGGGCAGGGGTGCAACTAATGAAAAACTGTTTTTT. Translation gives CASSLVGRGATNEKLFF.

V and J are TRBV6-2 or TRBV6-3 and TRBJ1-6; D gene ambiguous. V was cut by 0 bases and J by 7 bases, with 10 bases left in between. Per germline, CDR1 MNHEY and CDR2 SVGEGT. This CDR3 has 15 amino acids. The CDR3 DNA sequence: TGTGCCAGCAGTTACTCTGCAGTTGGGAATTCACCCCTCCACTTT. Translated, it gives CASSYSAVGNSPLHF.

The chain couples TRBV4-1 to TRBJ2-3; 10 nucleotides match TRBD2. V gave up 0 bases and J gave up 2 bases; unmatched junction bases: 8. Germline V gene lookup returns CDR1 MGHRA and CDR2 YSYEKL. The CDR3 runs to 18 residues. The CDR3 here is CASSQEALLAGNTDTQYF. CDR3 nucleotide sequence: TGCGCCAGCAGCCAAGAGGCTTTACTAGCGGGAAACACAGATACGCAGTATTTT.

This sequence joins TRBV5-1 and TRBJ2-6, with a tentative D call TRBD1 (5 bases). This CDR3 contains 16 residues. Looked up from germline, CDR1 is SGHRS and CDR2 is YFSETQ. Trimming pared 4 bases from V and 0 bases from J, leaving 11 bases between. The DNA of the CDR3 is TGCGCCAGCAGCCCACAGGTGAACTCTGGGGCCAACGTCCTGACTTTC. It encodes CASSPQVNSGANVLTF.

This clone was counted a few times. This chain uses TRBV28 with TRBJ1-1; tentative D call: TRBD1 (6 bases). This CDR3 region has 12 residues. The germline gives CDR1 MDHEN, CDR2 SYDVKM. Trimming removed 6 bases at V and 5 bases at J, with 10 bases between. This CDR3 is CASSTTGTEAFF. The CDR3 DNA reads as TGTGCCAGCAGCACCACAGGGACTGAAGCTTTCTTT.

In the case of this clone: A read error may produce the germline difference seen at one junction end. The chain joins TRBV29-1 to TRBJ1-1; no clear D gene. The CDR3 extends over 13 amino acids. The V gene's germline CDR1 is SQVTM and CDR2 ANQGSEA. The CDR3 DNA reads TGCAGCGTAGAAGAGGACGGATACACTGAAGCTTTCTTT. This encodes CSVEEDGYTEAFF.

The chain employs TRBV21-1 and TRBJ2-1. TRBV21-1 is a listed pseudogene. The CDR3 is 18 amino acids. The CDR3 sequence: CASASLQALATAYNEQFF. CDR3 bases: TGTGCCAGCGCAAGCCTTCAAGCCTTGGCCACGGCCTACAATGAGCAGTTCTTC.

The genes are TRBV6-5 and TRBJ2-1, with 8 bases aligning to TRBD2. The CDR3 loop spans 15 amino acids. Germline V CDR1 and CDR2: MNHEY, SVGAGI. Trimming removed 6 bases from V and 7 bases from J; junction bases left unmatched: 11. The CDR3 is CASRRGALYGNEQFF. The CDR3 DNA sequence: TGTGCCAGCAGGCGGGGGGCCCTATACGGAAATGAGCAGTTCTTC.

This sequence joins TRBV4-3 and TRBJ2-1; D remains ambiguous. Germline CDR1 LGHNA, CDR2 YSLEER. V shed 1 base and J shed 6 bases, with 16 bases lying between them. The CDR3 covers 16 residues. CDR3 amino acids: CASSQGYYSQINEQFF. The CDR3 nucleotides are TGCGCCAGCAGCCAAGGCTACTACTCCCAAATCAATGAGCAGTTCTTC.

This chain uses TRBV7-3 with TRBJ2-1; TRBD1 matches at 9 bases. The junction had 8 bases not matched to a gene; V was cut back by 5 bases and J by 6 bases. In germline, CDR1 is SGHTA, CDR2 FQGTGA. This CDR3 contains 15 residues. The chain's CDR3 is CASSPGQGKRNEQFF. The DNA for the CDR3 is TGTGCCAGCAGCCCTGGACAGGGGAAACGCAATGAGCAGTTCTTC. Full variable domain (missing parts from reference TRBV7-3 and TRBJ2-1): GAGVSQTPSNKVTEKGKYVELRCDPISGHTALYWYRQSLGQGPEFLIYFQGTGAADDSGLPNDRFFAVRPEGSVSTLKIQRTERGDSAVYLCASSPGQGKRNEQFFGPGTRLTVL.

This chain links TRBV5-6 with TRBJ1-2; no clear D. Germline V CDR1 and CDR2: SGHDT, YYEEEE. Trimming shortened V by 0 bases and J by 8 bases, and 8 bases separated the two germline ends. This CDR3 is built from 12 residues. This CDR3 reads CASSLDLEGYTF. In DNA form, the CDR3 reads TGTGCCAGCAGCTTGGACCTCGAGGGCTACACCTTC.

The chain employs TRBV7-2 and TRBJ2-7; a weak D match, TRBD1 (5 bases). Germline CDR1 and CDR2: SGHTA and FQGNSA. The CDR3 extends over 13 amino acids. V gave up 1 base and J gave up 3 bases, with 7 bases separating them. The CDR3 coding sequence is TGTGCCAGCAGCTTAGGCAGGGACTACGAGCAGTACTTC. Protein sequence: CASSLGRDYEQYF.

The chain links TRBV7-6 to TRBJ1-1, with D perhaps TRBD1 (5 bases). The CDR3 runs 13 residues. The germline V gene encodes CDR1 SGHVS and CDR2 FNYEAQ. Between the trimmed V and J ends, which lost 0 bases and 10 bases, there was a span of 12 bases. The CDR3 is CASSLAPGTGAFF. CDR3 sequence (DNA): TGTGCCAGCAGCTTAGCTCCGGGGACGGGAGCTTTCTTT. Full variable domain (missing parts from reference TRBV7-6 and TRBJ1-1): GAGVSQSPRYKVTKRGQDVALRCDPISGHVSLYWYRQALGQGPEFLTYFNYEAQQDKSGLPNDRFSAERPEGSISTLTIQRTEQRDSAMYRCASSLAPGTGAFFGQGTRLTVV.

The rearrangement links TRBV5-6 to TRBJ2-7, with 8 bases that match TRBD1. CDR3 length equals 15 residues. CDR1 and CDR2 (germline): SGHDT, YYEEEE. Losses at the gene ends were 4 bases for V and 4 bases for J; bases not matched to a gene: 10. This CDR3 is CASSPNPTGEYEQYF. The CDR3 DNA is TGTGCCAGCAGCCCAAACCCGACAGGGGAGTACGAGCAGTACTTC.

This chain uses TRBV6-5 with TRBJ2-4, with a possible D match to TRBD1 (6 bases). The CDR3 spans 11 residues. Deletions cut 2 bases from V and 11 bases from J, with 7 bases between. Germline lookup yields CDR1 MNHEY and CDR2 SVGAGI. CDR3 region: CASSYQGFQYF. The DNA for the CDR3 is TGTGCCAGCAGTTACCAGGGGTTTCAGTACTTC.

The chain couples TRBV28 to TRBJ1-1; 10 bases are shared with TRBD1. Trimming cost V 6 bases and J 6 bases; bases outside gene matches: 7. Germline-derived CDR1 and CDR2 are MDHEN and SYDVKM. There are 14 residues in the CDR3. The CDR3 DNA follows: TGTGCCAGCAGGAGGACAGGGGGATCTGCTGAAGCTTTCTTT. This encodes CASRRTGGSAEAFF.

The rearrangement uses TRBV7-3 and TRBJ2-2; 7 bases fit TRBD2. The CDR3 totals 16 residues. CDR1 SGHTA and CDR2 FQGTGA come from the germline V gene. The V segment lost 1 base and the J segment 5 bases; nucleotides outside the gene matches: 7. CDR3 coding DNA: TGTGCCAGCAGCTTAAGAGGCGGGAGTGGTACCGGGGAGCTGTTTTTT. Translation: CASSLRGGSGTGELFF.

The chain joins TRBV11-2 to TRBJ2-4; D unclear. The CDR3 has 14 amino acids. Trimming took off 0 bases at V and 7 bases at J, with 10 bases between the two ends. CDR1 and CDR2 (germline): SGHAT, FQNNGV. CDR3 DNA sequence: TGTGCCAGCAGCTTAGATTTAATGACCAACATTCAGTACTTC. This encodes CASSLDLMTNIQYF.

This chain joins TRBV7-2 and TRBJ2-3; possibly TRBD2 for D (7 bases). The germline CDR1 and CDR2 sequences are SGHTA and FQGNSA. Trimming took off 3 bases at V and 6 bases at J, with 10 bases between the two ends. The CDR3 covers 13 residues. CDR3 nucleotides: TGTGCCAGCAGCTTGTGGGGGGGCGATACGCAGTATTTT. It encodes CASSLWGGDTQYF.

J is TRBJ1-2 and V is TRBV27, with D possibly TRBD1 on 5 matching bases. V lost 5 bases and J lost 3, with 10 bases in between. The CDR3 is 13 amino acids. Germline CDR1 MNHEY, CDR2 SMNVEV (reference sequence). CDR3 sequence reads: CASSPVGDYGYTF. The DNA for the CDR3 is TGTGCCAGCAGTCCAGTGGGGGACTATGGCTACACCTTC.

The CDR3 loop reads CATHRGWEQYF. The CDR3 DNA sequence: TGTGCCACCCACAGGGGGTGGGAGCAGTACTTC. The V call is TRBV28, the J call TRBJ2-7; TRBD1 aligns across 8 bases. Germline V gene data show CDR1 as MDHEN and CDR2 as SYDVKM. The CDR3 is 11 residues long. J was trimmed by 7 bases and V by 10 bases; bases with no gene match: 6.